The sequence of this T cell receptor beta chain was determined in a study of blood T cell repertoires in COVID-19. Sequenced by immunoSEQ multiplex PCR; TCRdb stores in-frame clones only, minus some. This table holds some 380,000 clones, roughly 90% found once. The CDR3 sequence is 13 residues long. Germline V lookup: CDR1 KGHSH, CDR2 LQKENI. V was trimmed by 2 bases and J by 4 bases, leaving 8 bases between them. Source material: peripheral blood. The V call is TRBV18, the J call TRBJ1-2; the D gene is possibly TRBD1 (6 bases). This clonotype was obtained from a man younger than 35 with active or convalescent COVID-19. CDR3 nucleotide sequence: TGTGCCAGCTCACCAGACAGGAGCTATGGCTACACCTTC. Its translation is CASSPDRSYGYTF.